The next 30 T cell receptor beta chains were all read from a single sample in a study of identical twins' blood T cells. Using its own MiXCR run on the 5' RACE reads, TCRdb lists one record per CDR3 protein. The sample records about 370,000 distinct CDR3 sequences, 25% to 35% being singletons. The sample taken for sequencing was PBMCs. These receptors came from a woman aged 18-55 years in good health.

This clonotype was found a few times. The V call is TRBV2, the J call TRBJ2-3; D possibly corresponds to TRBD2 (6 bases). Trimming shortened V by 2 bases and J by 5 bases, and 11 bases separated the two germline ends. The CDR3 has 14 amino acids. Germline CDR1 SNHLY, CDR2 FYNNEI. The CDR3 DNA sequence: TGTGCCAGCAGTGAATCGGGAGCGGGAGATACGCAGTATTTT. Protein sequence: CASSESGAGDTQYF.

This sequence joins TRBV27 and TRBJ1-1; TRBD1 matches 10 bases. In germline, CDR1 is MNHEY, CDR2 SMNVEV (reference sequence). Losses at the gene ends were 2 bases for V and 4 bases for J; bases not matched to a gene: 1. This CDR3 region has 14 residues. CDR3 in amino acids: CASSLGTGATEAFF. DNA for the CDR3: TGTGCCAGCAGTTTAGGGACAGGGGCCACTGAAGCTTTCTTT.

The CDR3 DNA reads TGTGCCAGTAGTTCGGGGAGGGCGAACACTGAAGCTTTCTTT. Amino acids: CASSSGRANTEAFF. The V call is TRBV19, the J call TRBJ1-1; D not certain. Trimming removed 5 bases at V and 1 base at J, with 11 bases between. Germline V CDR1 and CDR2: LNHDA, SQIVND (reference sequence). This CDR3 region has 14 residues.

This clonotype was found many times. Here the CDR3 reads CAISDRDYEQYF. The CDR3 region has the DNA TGTGCCATCAGCGACAGGGATTACGAGCAGTACTTC. This chain links TRBV10-3 with TRBJ2-7; 7 bases align to TRBD1. The CDR3 totals 12 residues. The germline CDR1 and CDR2 sequences are ENHRY and SYGVKD. V gave up 6 bases and J gave up 4 bases; unmatched junction bases: 3.

Note on this clonotype: The junction does not match germline at one end; this may be a read error. The V and J genes are TRBV6-2 or TRBV6-3 and TRBJ1-2, with 11 bases that match TRBD1. This CDR3 has 14 amino acids. CDR1 and CDR2 from the germline V gene are MNHEY and SVGEGT. CDR3 sequence (DNA): TGTGCCAGCAGGCTCGGACAGGGGGCTTATGGCTACGCCTTC. Its protein is CASRLGQGAYGYAF.

The rearrangement uses TRBV2 and TRBJ1-1, with 7 bases fitting TRBD1. This CDR3 has 14 residues. Unmatched junction bases numbered 7, after V lost 4 bases and J lost 5 bases. Looked up from germline, CDR1 is SNHLY and CDR2 is FYNNEI. CDR3: CASSVRQGRTEAFF. CDR3 coding DNA: TGTGCCAGCAGTGTTCGACAGGGCCGGACTGAAGCTTTCTTT.

This chain joins TRBV6-5 and TRBJ2-7; 7 bases are shared with TRBD2. The CDR3 loop spans 14 amino acids. Trimming removed 6 bases from V and 3 bases from J; junction bases left unmatched: 8. Germline V gene sequence: CDR1 MNHEY, CDR2 SVGAGI. CDR3: CASRYGGSYYEQYF. The CDR3 DNA reads TGTGCCAGCAGGTACGGGGGGAGTTACTACGAGCAGTACTTC.

This clonotype was counted at least ten times. This chain links TRBV5-6 with TRBJ2-5; D gene uncertain. CDR3 length: 11 amino acids. V gave up 2 bases and J gave up 4 bases, with 3 bases separating them. Germline CDR1 and CDR2: SGHDT and YYEEEE. The CDR3 DNA follows: TGTGCCAGCAGCTTTCTAGAGACCCAGTACTTC. This encodes CASSFLETQYF. The full variable domain, its missing parts supplied by reference TRBV5-6 and TRBJ2-5, is DAGVTQSPTHLIKTRGQQVTLRCSPKSGHDTVSWYQQALGQGPQFIFQYYEEEERQRGNFPDRFSGHQFPNYSSELNVNALLLGDSALYLCASSFLETQYFGPGTRLLVL.

This clonotype was detected a few times. The chain employs TRBV5-6 and TRBJ2-2, with D uncertain. The CDR3 loop spans 12 amino acids. Germline CDR1 SGHDT, CDR2 YYEEEE. V gave up 2 bases and J gave up 7 bases, with 6 bases separating them. The CDR3 region is CASSFEVGELFF. CDR3 nucleotides: TGTGCCAGCAGCTTCGAGGTCGGGGAGCTGTTTTTT. Supplemented by reference TRBV5-6 and TRBJ2-2, the full variable domain reads DAGVTQSPTHLIKTRGQQVTLRCSPKSGHDTVSWYQQALGQGPQFIFQYYEEEERQRGNFPDRFSGHQFPNYSSELNVNALLLGDSALYLCASSFEVGELFFGEGSRLTVL.

CDR3 in amino acids: CASSHGTANEKLFF. CDR3 DNA: TGTGCCAGCAGTCACGGGACAGCTAATGAAAAACTGTTTTTT. This rearrangement joins TRBV6-2 or TRBV6-3 to TRBJ1-4; 7 bases agree with TRBD1. The CDR3 extends over 14 amino acids. The V gene's germline CDR1 is MNHEY and CDR2 SVGEGT. After removal of 5 bases from V and 3 bases from J, the junction contained 3 bases not matched to a gene.

This chain connects TRBV29-1 to TRBJ1-1; no clear D gene. From germline, CDR1 is SQVTM and CDR2 ANQGSEA. This CDR3 is 11 amino acids long. Trimming stripped 4 bases from V and 8 bases from J, with 11 bases between. The CDR3 reads CSVGRFREAFF. The CDR3 bases are TGCAGCGTTGGTAGGTTTCGGGAAGCTTTCTTT.

The chain carries TRBV3-1 and TRBJ2-2; D perhaps matches TRBD1 (7 bases). V was shortened by 4 bases and J by 5 bases, with 23 bases between the two germline ends. This CDR3 is built from 18 residues. Germline lookup yields CDR1 LGHDT and CDR2 YNNKEL (reference sequence). The CDR3 here is CASSLRTGWGELTGELFF. The CDR3 DNA follows: TGTGCCAGCAGCCTCCGGACAGGCTGGGGGGAATTGACCGGGGAGCTGTTTTTT.

The chain recombines TRBV11-2 with TRBJ2-1; TRBD2 matches 16 bases. Losses at the gene ends were 4 bases for V and 7 bases for J; bases not matched to a gene: 4. CDR3 length: 16 amino acids. Germline CDR1 is SGHAT and CDR2 is FQNNGV. This CDR3 reads CASSSGLAGGRNEQFF. As DNA, the CDR3 is TGTGCCAGCAGCTCGGGACTAGCGGGAGGGAGGAATGAGCAGTTCTTC.

Comments on this clonotype: A much larger clone sits a single nucleotide away, making a read error possible. This chain joins TRBV19 and TRBJ1-1, with TRBD1 matching over 7 bases. Looked up from germline, CDR1 is LNHDA and CDR2 is SQIVND (reference sequence). The CDR3 spans 12 residues. For the CDR3, the DNA is TGTGCCTGTAGTATTCGTCAGGGGGGAGCTTTCTTT. This codes for CACSIRQGGAFF.

This clonotype came up a few times. The CDR3 DNA reads TGCAGTGCTAGGGGGGTTTCTTACTCCTACGAGCAGTACTTC. Translated, it gives CSARGVSYSYEQYF. The V call is TRBV20-1, the J call TRBJ2-7; D is perhaps TRBD1 or TRBD2 (5 bases each). Germline CDR1 DFQATT, CDR2 SNEGSKA (reference sequence). V was clipped by 3 bases and J by 0 bases, with 12 bases between them. The CDR3 sequence is 14 residues long.

This chain connects TRBV7-9 to TRBJ2-5; D is undetermined. CDR1 SEHNR and CDR2 FQNEAQ come from the germline V gene (reference sequence). This CDR3 is 13 amino acids long. The V end was cut by 8 bases, the J end by 4 bases, with 14 bases between. This CDR3 reads CASRISATETQYF. CDR3 DNA sequence: TGTGCCAGCCGAATTTCGGCGACAGAGACCCAGTACTTC.

A remark on this clonotype: The junction differs from germline at one of its ends, possibly a read error. The chain carries TRBV29-1 and TRBJ1-2; D not resolved. The length of the CDR3 is 10 residues. Germline CDR1 reads SQVTM; CDR2 reads ANQGSEA. The CDR3: CSVVHYGCTF. CDR3 in DNA: TGCAGCGTTGTCCATTATGGCTGCACCTTC.

This clonotype was seen repeatedly, ten times or more. V and J are TRBV9 and TRBJ1-5; D gene ambiguous. This CDR3 comprises 14 residues. V dropped 0 bases and J dropped 1 base, with 5 bases sitting between them. Germline lookup yields CDR1 SGDLS and CDR2 YYNGEE. CDR3 sequence: CASSVGQSNQPQHF. In DNA form, the CDR3 reads TGTGCCAGCAGCGTAGGGCAGAGCAATCAGCCCCAGCATTTT. Based on the CDR3 plus reference TRBV9 and TRBJ1-5, the full variable domain is DSGVTQTPKHLITATGQRVTLRCSPRSGDLSVYWYQQSLDQGLQFLIQYYNGEERAKGNILERFSAQQFPDLHSELNLSSLELGDSALYFCASSVGQSNQPQHFGDGTRLSIL.

V is TRBV27 and J is TRBJ1-4, with TRBD1 identical over 8 bases. The CDR3 covers 15 residues. Germline V gene sequence: CDR1 MNHEY, CDR2 SMNVEV (reference sequence). The V gene end was trimmed by 6 bases and the J gene end by 7 bases; junction bases not matched to a gene: 10. The CDR3 spells CASSLTGTGSEKLFF. The CDR3 nucleotides read TGTGCCAGCAGCCTAACCGGGACAGGAAGTGAAAAACTGTTTTTT.

The V call is TRBV6-5, the J call TRBJ1-2, with a weak D call TRBD1 (5 bases). There are 11 residues in the CDR3. The germline CDR1 and CDR2 sequences are MNHEY and SVGAGI. With 2 bases removed from V and 7 bases from J, the gap between germline ends came to 5 bases. The CDR3 loop is CASSYGGGYTF. The CDR3 region has the DNA TGTGCCAGCAGTTACGGGGGTGGCTACACCTTC.

This rearrangement joins TRBV7-9 to TRBJ2-2; D gene uncertain. This CDR3 is built from 13 residues. Per the germline V gene, CDR1 is SEHNR and CDR2 is FQNEAQ (reference sequence). Deletions cut 2 bases from V and 4 bases from J, with 5 bases between. The CDR3 region is CASSLSTTGELFF. Here the CDR3 DNA reads TGTGCCAGCAGCTTATCAACCACCGGGGAGCTGTTTTTT.

The chain employs TRBV7-9 and TRBJ1-1; D is uncertain. Germline CDR1 SEHNR, CDR2 FQNEAQ (reference sequence). V was clipped by 1 base and J by 1 base, with 10 bases between them. The CDR3 totals 15 residues. CDR3 coding DNA: TGTGCCAGCAGCTTAGTGTCGTCGGGGAACACTGAAGCTTTCTTT. Protein: CASSLVSSGNTEAFF.

This chain joins TRBV20-1 and TRBJ2-7, with 7 bases matching TRBD2. This CDR3 has 14 residues. Germline CDR1 reads DFQATT; CDR2 reads SNEGSKA (reference sequence). Trimming cost V 3 bases and J 3 bases; bases outside gene matches: 8. Written as DNA, the CDR3 is TGCAGTGCTAGGTCTAGCGGAGGAGGCTACGAGCAGTACTTC. Translation: CSARSSGGGYEQYF.

The V and J genes are TRBV5-6 and TRBJ1-1; no firm D call. The CDR3 loop spans 15 amino acids. The germline V gene encodes CDR1 SGHDT and CDR2 YYEEEE. With 2 bases removed from V and 1 base from J, the gap between germline ends came to 12 bases. The chain's CDR3 is CASSFVNGRNTEAFF. In nucleotides, the CDR3 is TGTGCCAGCAGCTTTGTTAATGGAAGGAACACTGAAGCTTTCTTT.

This clonotype was counted a few times. The V and J genes are TRBV6-1 and TRBJ2-2; possible D gene TRBD2, 5 bases. Germline V lookup: CDR1 MNHNS, CDR2 SASEGT. The CDR3 loop spans 15 amino acids. The germline V and J ends were trimmed by 1 base and 2 bases, with 8 bases remaining between them. The CDR3 DNA reads TGTGCCAGCAGTGAAGGAGCGGAAAACACCGGGGAGCTGTTTTTT. Protein: CASSEGAENTGELFF.

V is TRBV29-1 and J is TRBJ1-5, with a possible D match to TRBD1 (5 bases). The CDR3 is 13 residues long. Trimming took 7 bases from V and 3 from J, leaving 13 bases between them. Germline V gives CDR1 SQVTM, CDR2 ANQGSEA. Here the CDR3 reads CSDLEGPNQPQHF. The CDR3 nucleotides read TGCAGCGACCTGGAGGGACCCAATCAGCCCCAGCATTTT.

This clonotype was seen a few times. The chain is built from TRBV9 and TRBJ2-1; 9 bases map to TRBD2. The CDR3 has 15 amino acids. Germline CDR1 is SGDLS and CDR2 is YYNGEE. V trimming: 2 bases; J trimming: 3 bases; junction bases outside the gene matches: 3. The CDR3 nucleotides read TGTGCCAGCAGCGTCGGCGGGAGGGGCTACAATGAGCAGTTCTTC. This codes for CASSVGGRGYNEQFF.

This clonotype has ten or more counts. This CDR3 reads CASSLRRDGYTF. The CDR3 DNA sequence: TGTGCCAGCAGCTTAAGGAGGGACGGCTACACCTTC. The chain combines TRBV5-6 with TRBJ1-2; TRBD1 is a possible D gene (5 bases). The V end was cut by 2 bases, the J end by 8 bases, with 10 bases between. CDR1 SGHDT and CDR2 YYEEEE come from the germline V gene. The CDR3 is 12 residues long.

This clonotype came up a few times. The V gene is TRBV4-3, the J gene TRBJ1-3; 7 nucleotides match TRBD1. The CDR3 consists of 14 residues. V lost 2 bases and J lost 4; bases outside the gene matches: 2. From germline, CDR1 is LGHNA and CDR2 YSLEER. The CDR3 nucleotides are TGCGCCAGCAGCCAAACGGGACAGGGAAACACCATATATTTT. Translating gives CASSQTGQGNTIYF.

This clonotype was found a few times. V gene TRBV6-6 combines with J gene TRBJ2-7; TRBD1 aligns across 7 bases. Germline-derived CDR1 and CDR2 are MNHNY and SVGAGI (reference sequence). Losses at the gene ends were 5 bases for V and 4 bases for J; bases not matched to a gene: 8. The CDR3 covers 14 residues. The CDR3, as DNA: TGTGCCAGCAGTCATCCGGGACAGCCTTACGAGCAGTACTTC. Protein: CASSHPGQPYEQYF.